Sequencing of this TCR beta chain was carried out in a study of T cells in Graves' hyperthyroidism and ophthalmopathy. Turning to the study itself: Blood was drawn when the patient was first diagnosed and still untreated.

In this sample, this clonotype turned up a few times. A read error may be the cause here, since a much bigger clone is one base away. Germline V gene lookup returns CDR1 SNHLY and CDR2 FYNNEI. CDR3 length: 15 amino acids. The trim removed 8 bases at V and 3 bases at J, leaving 7 bases unmatched. Stable Graves' hyperthyroidism denoted no ophthalmopathy progression over 18 months. It was RNA transcripts that yielded the amplified TCR beta CDR3 regions. First-round RT-PCR of the TCR CDR3 relied on the HTBI primer set. TCRdb re-derived calls from the multiplex PCR reads in MiXCR, one entry per CDR3 protein. The sample consists of hundreds of thousands of distinct CDR3 sequences, approximately 14% of them appearing once.

The clonotype comes from a woman aged 18-30 years with Graves' hyperthyroidism. V usage is TRBV2 and J usage is TRBJ2-7, with 13 bases that match TRBD2. Sample: blood. CDR3 bases: TGTGCCAGCGGCCCAGGGACTAGCGGGAACTACGAGCAGTACTTC. Translation gives CASGPGTSGNYEQYF.